This T cell receptor (beta chain) appears in the sequencing data of a study of T cells in tuberculosis. Study-wide background: Sequenced TCRs come from CD1B-GMM tetramer-binding T cells.

CDR1 is LNHDA and CDR2 is SQIVND in the germline V gene (reference sequence). J was trimmed by 8 bases and V by 8 bases; bases with no gene match: 11. This CDR3 spans 13 amino acids. Time point defined: new active TB diagnosis, blood taken before or within 7 days of starting treatment. Libraries were prepared by immunoSEQ multiplex PCR; TCRdb keeps only in-frame clonotypes and omits some of them. The table includes about 50,000 clones, 90% to 95% detected once. This sequence originates from an adult with tuberculosis. The material sequenced was PBMCs, taken at tuberculosis diagnosis. V is TRBV19 and J is TRBJ1-2; 7 nucleotides line up with TRBD1. CDR3 nucleotide sequence: TGTGCCAGTCGCCTACAGGGGCGCGAAGGCTACACCTTC. This translates into CASRLQGREGYTF.